This TCR beta chain is drawn from a study of T cell responses to AZD1222 COVID-19 vaccine. The wider study: Timing groups of about 4 and about 12 weeks for second doses were pooled.

Regarding this clone: Its specificity is unknown.

Sequencing was performed with immunoSEQ multiplex PCR; in TCRdb, only in-frame clones are kept and a portion is missing. The data contain roughly 70,000 clones, about 90% of them seen just once; the ten biggest clones take up about 18%. This CDR3 comprises 18 residues. With V trimmed by 6 bases and J by 2 bases, 19 bases remained unmatched. Germline V gives CDR1 SQVTM, CDR2 ANQGSEA. Study findings and constraints: Repertoires were sampled only after the peak T cell response. Nearly half of unique spike-specific TCRs reportedly avoided B.1.351 and B.1.1.7 mutated regions.

The V gene is TRBV29-1, the J gene TRBJ2-7; 10 bases line up with TRBD1. This receptor was taken from an adult in good health. The input for sequencing was peripheral blood, taken on day 0 of AZD1222 vaccination. The CDR3 loop reads CSVGGTGVGAGAPYEQYF. CDR3 bases: TGCAGCGTCGGGGGGACAGGGGTTGGAGCGGGAGCCCCCTACGAGCAGTACTTC.